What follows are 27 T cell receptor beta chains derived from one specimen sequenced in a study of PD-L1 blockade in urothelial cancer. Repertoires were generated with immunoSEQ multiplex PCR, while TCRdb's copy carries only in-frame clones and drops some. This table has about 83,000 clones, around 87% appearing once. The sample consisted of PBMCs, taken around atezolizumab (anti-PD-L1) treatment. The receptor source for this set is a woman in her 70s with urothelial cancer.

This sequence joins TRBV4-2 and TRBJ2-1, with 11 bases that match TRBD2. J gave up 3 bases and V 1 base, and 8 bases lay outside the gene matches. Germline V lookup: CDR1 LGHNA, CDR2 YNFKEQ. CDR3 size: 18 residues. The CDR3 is CASSQATSGGSIYNEQFF. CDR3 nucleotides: TGTGCCAGCAGCCAAGCAACTAGCGGGGGCTCTATCTACAATGAGCAGTTCTTC.

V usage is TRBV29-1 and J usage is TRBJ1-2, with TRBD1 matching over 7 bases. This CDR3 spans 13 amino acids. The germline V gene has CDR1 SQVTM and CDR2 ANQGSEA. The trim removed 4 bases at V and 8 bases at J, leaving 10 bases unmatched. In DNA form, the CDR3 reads TGCAGCGTTGGAGAGACAGGGAACTGGGGCTACACCTTC. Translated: CSVGETGNWGYTF.

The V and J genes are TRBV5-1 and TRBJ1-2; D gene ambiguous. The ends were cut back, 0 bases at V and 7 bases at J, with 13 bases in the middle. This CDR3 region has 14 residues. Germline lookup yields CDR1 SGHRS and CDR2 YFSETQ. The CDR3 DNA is TGCGCCAGCAGCTTGGTATCGGCGGGTCCTGGCTACACCTTC. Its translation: CASSLVSAGPGYTF.

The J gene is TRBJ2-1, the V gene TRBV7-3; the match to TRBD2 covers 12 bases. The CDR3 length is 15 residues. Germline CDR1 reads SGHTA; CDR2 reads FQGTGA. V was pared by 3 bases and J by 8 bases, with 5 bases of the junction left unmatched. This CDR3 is CASSLTSGSFDEQFF. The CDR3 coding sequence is TGTGCCAGCAGCTTGACTAGCGGGAGTTTCGATGAGCAGTTCTTC.

The chain's CDR3 is CASSSGRGETQYF. In nucleotides, the CDR3 is TGTGCCAGTAGCAGCGGGAGAGGGGAGACCCAGTACTTC. This chain connects TRBV19 to TRBJ2-5; the match to TRBD2 covers 8 bases. V was pared by 6 bases and J by 5 bases, with 5 bases of the junction left unmatched. The CDR3 has 13 amino acids. Germline V CDR1 and CDR2: LNHDA, SQIVND (reference sequence).

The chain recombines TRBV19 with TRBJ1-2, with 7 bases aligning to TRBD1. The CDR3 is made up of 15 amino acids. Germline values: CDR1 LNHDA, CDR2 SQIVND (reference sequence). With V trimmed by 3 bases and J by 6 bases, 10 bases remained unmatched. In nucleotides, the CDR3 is TGTGCCAGTAGTATCCCGGAACAGGGGATGGATGGCTACACCTTC. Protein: CASSIPEQGMDGYTF.

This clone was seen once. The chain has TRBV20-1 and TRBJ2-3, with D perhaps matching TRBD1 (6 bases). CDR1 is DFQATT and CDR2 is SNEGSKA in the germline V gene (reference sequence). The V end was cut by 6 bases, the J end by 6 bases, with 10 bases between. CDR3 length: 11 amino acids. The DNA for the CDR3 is TGCAGTGCAAGGACAGCCGATACGCAGTATTTT. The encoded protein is CSARTADTQYF.

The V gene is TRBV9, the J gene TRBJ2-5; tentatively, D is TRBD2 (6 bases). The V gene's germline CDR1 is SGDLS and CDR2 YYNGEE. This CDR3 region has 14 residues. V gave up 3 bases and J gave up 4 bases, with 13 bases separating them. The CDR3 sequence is CASSATQGGETQYF. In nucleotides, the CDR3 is TGTGCCAGCAGCGCGACTCAGGGAGGAGAGACCCAGTACTTC.

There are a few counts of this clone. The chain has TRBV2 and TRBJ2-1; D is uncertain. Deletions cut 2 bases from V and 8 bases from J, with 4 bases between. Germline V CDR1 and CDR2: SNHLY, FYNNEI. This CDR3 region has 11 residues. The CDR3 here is CASSELYEQFF. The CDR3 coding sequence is TGTGCCAGCAGTGAACTTTATGAGCAGTTCTTC.

In DNA form, the CDR3 reads TGTGCCACCAGCAGGACAGCCTACAATGAGCAGTTCTTC. Its translation: CATSRTAYNEQFF. V gene TRBV15 combines with J gene TRBJ2-1; a weak D match, TRBD1 (5 bases). Germline-derived CDR1 and CDR2 are LNHNV and YYDKDF (reference sequence). V was cut by 3 bases and J by 2 bases, with 5 bases left in between. This CDR3 has 13 amino acids.

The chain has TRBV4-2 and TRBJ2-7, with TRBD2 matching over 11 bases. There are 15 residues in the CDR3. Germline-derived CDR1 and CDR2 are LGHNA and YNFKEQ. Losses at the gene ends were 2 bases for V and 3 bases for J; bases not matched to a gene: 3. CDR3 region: CASSQFTSGSYEQYF. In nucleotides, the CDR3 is TGTGCCAGCAGCCAATTCACTAGCGGGAGCTACGAGCAGTACTTC.

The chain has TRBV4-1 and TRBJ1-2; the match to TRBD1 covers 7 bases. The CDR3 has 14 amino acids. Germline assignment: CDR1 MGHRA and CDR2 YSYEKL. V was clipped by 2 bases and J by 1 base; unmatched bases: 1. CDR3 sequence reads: CASSQRGRNYGYTF. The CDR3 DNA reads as TGCGCCAGCAGCCAAAGGGGGCGTAACTATGGCTACACCTTC.

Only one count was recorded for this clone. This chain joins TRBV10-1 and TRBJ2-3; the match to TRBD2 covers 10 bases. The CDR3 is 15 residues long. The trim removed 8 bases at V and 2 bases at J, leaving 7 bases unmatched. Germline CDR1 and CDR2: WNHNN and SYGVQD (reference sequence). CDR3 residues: CASSTTSGNTDTQYF. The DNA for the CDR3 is TGCGCCAGCTCGACTACTAGCGGGAACACAGATACGCAGTATTTT.

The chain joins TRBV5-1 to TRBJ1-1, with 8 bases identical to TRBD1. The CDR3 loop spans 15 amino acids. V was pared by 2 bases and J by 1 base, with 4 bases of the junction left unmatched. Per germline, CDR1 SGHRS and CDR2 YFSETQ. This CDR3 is CASSFQGASNTEAFF. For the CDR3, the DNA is TGCGCCAGCAGCTTCCAGGGGGCTTCGAACACTGAAGCTTTCTTT.

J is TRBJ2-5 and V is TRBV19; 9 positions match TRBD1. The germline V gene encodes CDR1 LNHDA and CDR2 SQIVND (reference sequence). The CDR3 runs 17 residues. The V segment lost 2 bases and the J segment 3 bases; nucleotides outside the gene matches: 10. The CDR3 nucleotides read TGTGCCAGTAGTATAACCGGGACAGGGTCGGGGGAAGAGACCCAGTACTTC. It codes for CASSITGTGSGEETQYF. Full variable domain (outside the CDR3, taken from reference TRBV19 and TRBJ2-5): DGGITQSPKYLFRKEGQNVTLSCEQNLNHDAMYWYRQDPGQGLRLIYYSQIVNDFQKGDIAEGYSVSREKKESFPLTVTSAQKNPTAFYLCASSITGTGSGEETQYFGPGTRLLVL.

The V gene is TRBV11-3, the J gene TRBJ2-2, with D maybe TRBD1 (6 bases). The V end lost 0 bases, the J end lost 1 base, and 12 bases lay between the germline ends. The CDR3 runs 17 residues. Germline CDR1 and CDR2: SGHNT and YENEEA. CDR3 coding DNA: TGTGCCAGCAGCTTAGATAGGTCGACAGGGAACACCGGGGAGCTGTTTTTT. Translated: CASSLDRSTGNTGELFF.

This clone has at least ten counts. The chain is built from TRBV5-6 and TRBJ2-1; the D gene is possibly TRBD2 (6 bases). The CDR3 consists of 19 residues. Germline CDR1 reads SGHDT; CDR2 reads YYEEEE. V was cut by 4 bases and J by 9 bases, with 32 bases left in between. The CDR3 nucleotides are TGTGCCAGCAGCCGCAGGTGGTTGGGCGGGGCCGAGGCCGGGGGTGAGCAGTTCTTC. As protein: CASSRRWLGGAEAGGEQFF.

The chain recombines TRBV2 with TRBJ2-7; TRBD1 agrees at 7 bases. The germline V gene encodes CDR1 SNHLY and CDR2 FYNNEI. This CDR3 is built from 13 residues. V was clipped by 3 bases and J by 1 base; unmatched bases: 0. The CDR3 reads CASSEDRSYEQYF. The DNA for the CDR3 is TGTGCCAGCAGTGAGGACAGGTCCTACGAGCAGTACTTC.

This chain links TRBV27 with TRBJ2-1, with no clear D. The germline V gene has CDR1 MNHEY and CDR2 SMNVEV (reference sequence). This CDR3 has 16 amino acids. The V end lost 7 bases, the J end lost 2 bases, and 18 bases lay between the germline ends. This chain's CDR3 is CASTSGSPLPYNEQFF. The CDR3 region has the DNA TGTGCCAGCACCTCGGGTAGCCCACTTCCCTACAATGAGCAGTTCTTC.

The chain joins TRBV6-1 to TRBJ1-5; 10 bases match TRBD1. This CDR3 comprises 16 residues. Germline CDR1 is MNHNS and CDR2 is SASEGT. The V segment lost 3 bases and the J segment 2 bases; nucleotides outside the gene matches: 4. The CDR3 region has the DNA TGTGCCAGCAGTGAGACAGGGGGCCTGGGCAATCAGCCCCAGCATTTT. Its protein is CASSETGGLGNQPQHF.

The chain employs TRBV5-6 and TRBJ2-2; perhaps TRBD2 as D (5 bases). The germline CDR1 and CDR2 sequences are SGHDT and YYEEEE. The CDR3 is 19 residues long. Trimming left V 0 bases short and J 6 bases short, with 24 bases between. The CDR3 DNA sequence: TGTGCCAGCAGCTTGGACTTAGTCGAGGGAAGTATCGTCTCCGGGGAGCTGTTTTTT. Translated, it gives CASSLDLVEGSIVSGELFF.

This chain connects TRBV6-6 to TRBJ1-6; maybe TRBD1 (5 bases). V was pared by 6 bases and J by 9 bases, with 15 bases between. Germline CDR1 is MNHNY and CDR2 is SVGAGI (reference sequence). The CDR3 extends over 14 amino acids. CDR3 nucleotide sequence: TGTGCCAGCAGCACGGGGCTGCGGGGTTCACCCCTCCACTTT. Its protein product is CASSTGLRGSPLHF.

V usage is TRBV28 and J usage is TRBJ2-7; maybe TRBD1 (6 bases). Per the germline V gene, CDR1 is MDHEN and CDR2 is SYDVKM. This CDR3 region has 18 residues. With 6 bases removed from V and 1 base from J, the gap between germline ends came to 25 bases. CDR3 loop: CASSPSPGLGASSYEQYF. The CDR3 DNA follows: TGTGCCAGCAGCCCCTCACCGGGGTTGGGGGCGAGTTCCTACGAGCAGTACTTC.

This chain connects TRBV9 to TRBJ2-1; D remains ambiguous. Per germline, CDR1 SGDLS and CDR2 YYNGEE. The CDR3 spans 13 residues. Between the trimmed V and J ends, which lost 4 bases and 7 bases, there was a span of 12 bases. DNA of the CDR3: TGTGCCAGCAGCCCAGACTGGCTAAATGAGCAGTTCTTC. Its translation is CASSPDWLNEQFF.

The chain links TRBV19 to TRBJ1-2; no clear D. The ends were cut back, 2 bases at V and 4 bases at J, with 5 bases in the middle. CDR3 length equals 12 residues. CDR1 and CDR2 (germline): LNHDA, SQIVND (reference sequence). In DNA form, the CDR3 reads TGTGCCAGTAGTATAACGGGCTATGGCTACACCTTC. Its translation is CASSITGYGYTF.

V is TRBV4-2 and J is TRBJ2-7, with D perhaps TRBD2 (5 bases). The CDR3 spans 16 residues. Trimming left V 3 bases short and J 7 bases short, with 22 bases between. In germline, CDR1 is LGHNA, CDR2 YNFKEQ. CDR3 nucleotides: TGTGCCAGCAGCCATCCCACTGAGACTATAGGCGGGGAGCAGTACTTC. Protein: CASSHPTETIGGEQYF.

The CDR3: CASSSSGGSYNEQFF. CDR3 bases: TGTGCCAGCAGCTCAAGCGGGGGCTCCTACAATGAGCAGTTCTTC. The chain joins TRBV11-3 to TRBJ2-1; TRBD2 matches 8 bases. This CDR3 has 15 amino acids. V was pared by 4 bases and J by 0 bases, with 2 bases of the junction left unmatched. Germline V lookup: CDR1 SGHNT, CDR2 YENEEA.